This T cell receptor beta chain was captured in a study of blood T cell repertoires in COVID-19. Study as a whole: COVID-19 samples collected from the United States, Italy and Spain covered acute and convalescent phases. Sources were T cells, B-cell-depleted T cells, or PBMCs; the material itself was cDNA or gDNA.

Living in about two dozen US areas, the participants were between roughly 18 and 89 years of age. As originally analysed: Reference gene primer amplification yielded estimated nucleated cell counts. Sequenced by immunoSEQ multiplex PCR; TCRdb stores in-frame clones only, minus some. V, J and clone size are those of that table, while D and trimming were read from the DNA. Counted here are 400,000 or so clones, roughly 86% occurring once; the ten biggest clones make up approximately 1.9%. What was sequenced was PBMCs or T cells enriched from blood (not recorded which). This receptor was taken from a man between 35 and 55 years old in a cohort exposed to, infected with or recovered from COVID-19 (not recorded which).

The CDR3 sequence is CASSLGLVGNEQFF. The CDR3 DNA sequence: TGTGCCAGCAGTTTAGGACTAGTTGGCAATGAGCAGTTCTTC. This rearrangement joins TRBV27 to TRBJ2-1, with TRBD2 identical over 7 bases. Germline lookup yields CDR1 MNHEY and CDR2 SMNVEV (reference sequence). The V segment lost 2 bases and the J segment 6 bases; nucleotides outside the gene matches: 4. This CDR3 comprises 14 residues.